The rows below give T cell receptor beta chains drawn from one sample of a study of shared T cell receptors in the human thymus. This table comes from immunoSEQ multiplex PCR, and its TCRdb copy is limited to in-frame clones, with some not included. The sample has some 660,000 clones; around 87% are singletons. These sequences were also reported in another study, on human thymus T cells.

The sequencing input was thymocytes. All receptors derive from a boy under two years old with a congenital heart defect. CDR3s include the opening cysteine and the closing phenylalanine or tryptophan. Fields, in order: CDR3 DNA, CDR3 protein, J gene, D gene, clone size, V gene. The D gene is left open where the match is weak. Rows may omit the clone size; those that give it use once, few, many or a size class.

DNA: TGCGCCAGCAGCTTGCCGGGAACGGCGGGGGAGGCGTTCTTC
CDR3: CASSLPGTAGEAFF
J: TRBJ2-1
D: TRBD2
size: -
V: TRBV5-1

DNA: TGCAGCGTGGGACTAGGAAAAGAGACCCAGTACTTC
CDR3: CSVGLGKETQYF
J: TRBJ2-5
D: TRBD2
size: -
V: TRBV29-1

DNA: TGTGCCAGCTCACCGGCTACTAGCGGGCCGAGCACAGATACGCAGTATTTT
CDR3: CASSPATSGPSTDTQYF
J: TRBJ2-3
D: TRBD2
size: -
V: TRBV18

DNA: TGTGCCAGTAGTACCCCCGGACAGGAAGCTTTCTTT
CDR3: CASSTPGQEAFF
J: TRBJ1-1
D: -
size: few
V: TRBV19

DNA: TGTGCCAGCAGCCCAGTAGGGCTAGCGGGAGGAGGGTACGAGCAGTACTTC
CDR3: CASSPVGLAGGGYEQYF
J: TRBJ2-7
D: TRBD2
size: once
V: TRBV27

DNA: TGTGCCAGCAGTTCCCCCGGGGGGCCGCGCGCTGGCACTGAAGCTTTCTTT
CDR3: CASSSPGGPRAGTEAFF
J: TRBJ1-1
D: -
size: -
V: TRBV27

DNA: TGTGCCAGCAGCCGCGACAGGGAGAGGAGAGACTATGGCTACACCTTC
CDR3: CASSRDRERRDYGYTF
J: TRBJ1-2
D: TRBD1
size: once
V: TRBV5-5

DNA: TGTGCCAGCAGTGTTGGGGGTTGGACAGGGGTGTACGAGCAGTACTTC
CDR3: CASSVGGWTGVYEQYF
J: TRBJ2-7
D: TRBD1
size: -
V: TRBV6-1

DNA: TGTGCCAGCAGCTTATCCGGGGTCAGGACGAACACTGAAGCTTTCTTT
CDR3: CASSLSGVRTNTEAFF
J: TRBJ1-1
D: -
size: few
V: TRBV7-8

DNA: TGTGCCATCAGTGAGTCGACAGGGAACTATGGCTACACCTTC
CDR3: CAISESTGNYGYTF
J: TRBJ1-2
D: TRBD1
size: -
V: TRBV10-3

DNA: TGTGCCAGCAGGCCGGGGGGTTTCGCATCACCCCTCCACTTT
CDR3: CASRPGGFASPLHF
J: TRBJ1-6
D: -
size: -
V: TRBV5-5

DNA: TGTGCCACCAGCAGAGATGGACAGGGACACTATGGCTACACCTTC
CDR3: CATSRDGQGHYGYTF
J: TRBJ1-2
D: TRBD1
size: -
V: TRBV15

DNA: TGCAGCGCATCGACAGGGGGCATCACCGGGGAGCTGTTTTTT
CDR3: CSASTGGITGELFF
J: TRBJ2-2
D: TRBD1
size: -
V: TRBV29-1